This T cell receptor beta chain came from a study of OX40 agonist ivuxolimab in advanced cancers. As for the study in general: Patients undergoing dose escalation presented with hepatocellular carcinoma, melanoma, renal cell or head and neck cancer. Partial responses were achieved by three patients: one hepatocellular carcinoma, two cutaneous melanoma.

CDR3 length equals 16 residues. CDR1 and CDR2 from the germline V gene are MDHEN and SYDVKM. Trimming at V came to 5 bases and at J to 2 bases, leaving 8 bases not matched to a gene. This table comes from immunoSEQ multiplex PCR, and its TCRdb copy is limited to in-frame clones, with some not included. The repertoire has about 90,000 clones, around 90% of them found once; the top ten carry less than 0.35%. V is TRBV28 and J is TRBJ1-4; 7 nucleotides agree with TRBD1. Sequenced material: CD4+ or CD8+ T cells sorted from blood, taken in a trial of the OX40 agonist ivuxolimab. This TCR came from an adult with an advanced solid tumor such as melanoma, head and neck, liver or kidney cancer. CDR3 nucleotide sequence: TGTGCCAGCAGTACCTCAGGGGGGATGACTAATGAAAAACTGTTTTTT. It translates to CASSTSGGMTNEKLFF.